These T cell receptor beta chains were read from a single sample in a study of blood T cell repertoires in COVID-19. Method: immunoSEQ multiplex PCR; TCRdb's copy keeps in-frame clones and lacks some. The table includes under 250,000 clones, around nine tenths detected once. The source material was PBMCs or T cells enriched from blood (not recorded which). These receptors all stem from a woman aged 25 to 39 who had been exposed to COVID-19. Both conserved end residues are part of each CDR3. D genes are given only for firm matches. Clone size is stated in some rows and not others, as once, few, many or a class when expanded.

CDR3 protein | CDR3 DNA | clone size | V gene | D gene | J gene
CASSQASAGGPYDEQFF | TGCGCCAGCAGCCAAGCCTCAGCGGGAGGGCCGTACGATGAGCAGTTCTTC | . | TRBV4-1 | TRBD2 | TRBJ2-1
CASSQAQETQYF | TGTGCCAGCAGCCAGGCACAAGAGACCCAGTACTTC | few | TRBV14 | . | TRBJ2-5
CASSIEVRNNEQFF | TGTGCCAGCAGTATAGAAGTGCGGAACAATGAGCAGTTCTTC | . | TRBV27 | . | TRBJ2-1
CASSLSGLEQYF | TGTGCCAGCAGCTTGAGTGGGCTCGAGCAGTACTTC | . | TRBV7-3 | . | TRBJ2-7
CASSLDVGARTEAFF | TGCGCCAGCAGCTTGGACGTAGGGGCGAGGACTGAAGCTTTCTTT | once | TRBV5-1 | . | TRBJ1-1
CAWSVARLANYGYTF | TGTGCCTGGAGTGTAGCTCGGCTAGCTAACTATGGCTACACCTTC | . | TRBV30 | . | TRBJ1-2
CASSETGRNQPQHF | TGTGCCAGCAGTGAAACAGGTCGCAATCAGCCCCAGCATTTT | . | TRBV2 | . | TRBJ1-5
CASSSLAGPTGANVLTF | TGTGCCAGCAGCTCCCTAGCGGGACCGACTGGGGCCAACGTCCTGACTTTC | . | TRBV5-4 | TRBD2 | TRBJ2-6
CASNGVGTDTQYF | TGCGCCAGCAACGGAGTCGGCACAGATACGCAGTATTTT | once | TRBV5-1 | . | TRBJ2-3
CASSMDRTNYGYTF | TGTGCCAGCAGCATGGACAGGACCAACTATGGCTACACCTTC | once | TRBV2 | TRBD1 | TRBJ1-2
CAITTTRTEGGEQFF | TGTGCCATCACCACCACGAGGACAGAGGGCGGTGAGCAGTTCTTC | . | TRBV10-3 | . | TRBJ2-1
CASSWLAGGKETQYF | TGCGCCAGCAGTTGGCTAGCGGGAGGGAAAGAGACCCAGTACTTC | . | TRBV10-2 | TRBD2 | TRBJ2-5
CASSLEEGQKLFF | TGCGCCAGCAGCTTGGAGGAGGGACAAAAACTGTTTTTT | . | TRBV5-1 | . | TRBJ1-4
CASSIAGRSYEQYF | TGTGCCAGCAGCATAGCGGGGCGGTCCTACGAGCAGTACTTC | . | TRBV6-2/TRBV6-3 | TRBD2 | TRBJ2-7
CASRLQGGNQPQHF | TGCGCCAGCAGATTACAGGGTGGCAATCAGCCCCAGCATTTT | . | TRBV5-1 | . | TRBJ1-5
CAIRGGRGTYEQFF | TGTGCCATCCGTGGTGGGAGAGGAACATATGAGCAGTTCTTC | . | TRBV10-3 | . | TRBJ2-1
CASSVEGGGYNEQFF | TGTGCCAGCAGCGTAGAAGGGGGAGGGTACAATGAGCAGTTCTTC | . | TRBV9 | . | TRBJ2-1
CASRGGVGTDTQYF | TGTGCCAGCAGGGGAGGTGTCGGCACAGATACGCAGTATTTT | . | TRBV28 | . | TRBJ2-3
CASSEFGGDQPQHF | TGTGCCAGCAGTGAATTCGGGGGGGATCAGCCCCAGCATTTT | . | TRBV6-1 | . | TRBJ1-5
CASSETRRIPSVDEQYF | TGTGCCAGCAGTGAAACTAGACGGATTCCTTCCGTGGACGAGCAGTACTTC | . | TRBV6-1 | . | TRBJ2-7
CASSDGSGGDTQYF | TGTGCCAGCAGTGACGGGAGTGGAGGAGATACGCAGTATTTT | once | TRBV28 | . | TRBJ2-3
CASSFDRRAGAFF | TGTGCCAGCAGTTTTGACAGGCGGGCTGGAGCTTTCTTT | . | TRBV12-3/TRBV12-4 | . | TRBJ1-1
CASSWDRGQETQYF | TGTGCCAGCTCATGGGACAGGGGGCAAGAGACCCAGTACTTC | . | TRBV18 | TRBD1 | TRBJ2-5
CARKTGRVGTEAFF | TGTGCCCGAAAGACAGGTAGAGTGGGCACTGAAGCTTTCTTT | . | TRBV13 | . | TRBJ1-1
CAWSSWTANQETQYF | TGTGCCTGGAGCTCCTGGACAGCAAACCAAGAGACCCAGTACTTC | . | TRBV30 | . | TRBJ2-5
CASSVAGTSGRNTDTQYF | TGTGCCAGCAGCGTAGCTGGGACTAGCGGGAGGAACACAGATACGCAGTATTTT | . | TRBV9 | TRBD2 | TRBJ2-3
CASSSPGFYEQFF | TGTGCCAGCAGTTCCCCGGGATTCTATGAGCAGTTCTTC | once | TRBV6-2/TRBV6-3 | . | TRBJ2-1
CASSDSPDSASDRFF | TGTGCCAGCAGTGACTCCCCGGACAGCGCTTCTGATCGGTTCTTC | . | TRBV6-4 | . | TRBJ2-1
CASSVVAGLAGNTGELFF | TGTGCCAGCAGCGTCGTCGCGGGCTTGGCGGGAAACACCGGGGAGCTGTTTTTT | . | TRBV9 | . | TRBJ2-2
CASSLGLAGGENEQFF | TGCGCCAGCAGCTTGGGTCTAGCGGGAGGTGAGAATGAGCAGTTCTTC | once | TRBV5-1 | TRBD2 | TRBJ2-1
CASSFGLAGAGEQYF | TGTGCCAGCAGTTTCGGACTAGCGGGAGCTGGGGAGCAGTACTTC | . | TRBV6-6 | TRBD2 | TRBJ2-7
CASSLAGLAGGPRTDTQYF | TGTGCCAGCAGCTTAGCGGGACTAGCGGGAGGACCTCGCACAGATACGCAGTATTTT | . | TRBV7-2 | TRBD2 | TRBJ2-3
CASSSPPGTGTF | TGCGCCAGCAGCTCCCCCCCCGGGACAGGCACCTTC | . | TRBV5-1 | TRBD1 | TRBJ1-2
CASSLQGEKLFF | TGCGCCAGCAGCTTACAGGGAGAAAAACTGTTTTTT | . | TRBV5-1 | . | TRBJ1-4
CSASGGSSYNEQFF | TGCAGCGCATCAGGGGGCAGCTCCTACAATGAGCAGTTCTTC | . | TRBV29-1 | TRBD1 | TRBJ2-1
CASSSEGGARSYGYTF | TGTGCCAGCAGCTCCGAGGGAGGGGCAAGAAGCTATGGCTACACCTTC | . | TRBV11-1 | . | TRBJ1-2
CASSDPAGPGRTGELFF | TGTGCCAGCAGTGACCCCGCGGGACCAGGGCGTACCGGGGAGCTGTTTTTT | many | TRBV25-1 | . | TRBJ2-2
CASRLPSGGAPADEQFF | TGTGCCAGCAGACTCCCTAGCGGGGGTGCCCCCGCCGATGAGCAGTTCTTC | . | TRBV25-1 | TRBD2 | TRBJ2-1
CASSKLGDLRQETQYF | TGCGCCAGCAGCAAATTGGGGGACTTGAGACAAGAGACCCAGTACTTC | . | TRBV4-1 | . | TRBJ2-5
CASSPRSGVYGYTF | TGTGCCAGCAGTCCGAGGTCGGGGGTCTATGGCTACACCTTC | . | TRBV28 | . | TRBJ1-2
CASSTRTGDREQYF | TGTGCCAGCAGCACCCGGACAGGGGACAGAGAGCAGTACTTC | . | TRBV7-8 | TRBD1 | TRBJ2-7
CASSQDEVTDTQYF | TGCGCCAGCAGCCAAGATGAGGTGACAGATACGCAGTATTTT | . | TRBV4-1 | . | TRBJ2-3
CASRRASGLGTGELFF | TGTGCCAGCAGGAGAGCTAGCGGGTTGGGCACCGGGGAGCTGTTTTTT | . | TRBV2 | TRBD2 | TRBJ2-2
CASRRVGKNYEQYF | TGTGCCAGCAGGCGGGTAGGCAAAAACTACGAGCAGTACTTC | once | TRBV27 | . | TRBJ2-7
CASSLGDSGVETQYF | TGTGCCAGCAGCTTAGGGGACTCGGGAGTAGAGACCCAGTACTTC | . | TRBV7-3 | . | TRBJ2-5
CASRRDRLYNEQFF | TGTGCCAGCAGACGGGACAGGCTCTACAATGAGCAGTTCTTC | . | TRBV5-5 | TRBD1 | TRBJ2-1
CASGLEVSVGTLNSPLHF | TGTGCTAGTGGTTTGGAAGTATCTGTGGGGACACTTAATTCACCCCTCCACTTT | few | TRBV12-5 | . | TRBJ1-6
CASSETSGDSYEQYF | TGTGCCAGCAGCGAGACTAGCGGGGACTCCTACGAGCAGTACTTC | once | TRBV2 | TRBD2 | TRBJ2-7
CASSRGSTEAFF | TGTGCCAGCAGCCGAGGGAGCACTGAAGCTTTCTTT | . | TRBV11-2 | . | TRBJ1-1
CASGLAGMGGSNQPQHF | TGTGCTAGTGGTTTGGCTGGTATGGGGGGAAGCAATCAGCCCCAGCATTTT | . | TRBV12-5 | . | TRBJ1-5
CASSIARQGSFSPLHF | TGTGCCAGTAGTATAGCGCGACAGGGGTCTTTTTCACCCCTCCACTTT | . | TRBV19 | TRBD1 | TRBJ1-6
CAIGLAGSETQYF | TGTGCCATAGGACTAGCAGGGTCAGAGACCCAGTACTTC | . | TRBV6-6 | TRBD2 | TRBJ2-5
CASSLGGGSGNTIYF | TGCGCCAGCAGCTTGGGTGGCGGGTCTGGAAACACCATATATTTT | . | TRBV5-1 | . | TRBJ1-3
CASSREQGLYQETQYF | TGTGCCAGCAGCCGGGAACAGGGATTGTACCAAGAGACCCAGTACTTC | . | TRBV4-2 | . | TRBJ2-5